Below are 5 T cell receptor beta chains sequenced from a single sample in a study of T-cell memory formation after mild COVID-19. Each CDR3 protein is one row after TCRdb ran MiXCR on the 5' RACE reads. The sample shows under 600,000 distinct CDR3 sequences, approximately 21% of them seen only once. The sample comprised PBMCs or a T cell subset sorted from them (not recorded which). These receptors were collected from an adult woman who had mild COVID-19 (a few samples of this study predate the infection). Cell type and time point are not known.

The rearrangement joins TRBV10-3 to TRBJ2-5, with no clear D. The length of the CDR3 is 12 residues. Germline CDR1 ENHRY, CDR2 SYGVKD. The V and J ends lost 9 bases and 0 bases respectively, with 8 bases between them. CDR3 in DNA: TGTGCCATAGGCCGGTACCAAGAGACCCAGTACTTC. It is translated as CAIGRYQETQYF.

The sample holds a few counts of this clonotype. This chain uses TRBV20-1 with TRBJ2-2; possible D gene TRBD2, 6 bases. Germline loops: CDR1 DFQATT, CDR2 SNEGSKA (reference sequence). The CDR3 consists of 13 residues. Trimming stripped 0 bases from V and 6 bases from J, with 8 bases between. The CDR3 protein is CSARERRAGELFF. CDR3 DNA: TGCAGTGCTAGAGAAAGGAGGGCCGGGGAGCTGTTTTTT.

This clonotype was picked up one time. A much larger clone is a single base away; this may be a read error. The chain couples TRBV6-1 to TRBJ2-7; the D is unclear. The CDR3 loop spans 13 amino acids. From germline, CDR1 is MNHNS and CDR2 SASEGT. Trimming cost V 5 bases and J 0 bases, with 8 bases left between them. Written as DNA, the CDR3 is TGTGCCAGCAGTCGGACGCTCTCCTACGAGCAGTACTTC. It codes for CASSRTLSYEQYF.

The chain recombines TRBV9 with TRBJ2-5; TRBD2 aligns across 9 bases. Germline V gene lookup returns CDR1 SGDLS and CDR2 YYNGEE. The V and J ends lost 0 bases and 7 bases, in that order; junction bases with no gene match: 4. CDR3 length: 14 amino acids. The CDR3 sequence: CASSVASSGGTQYF. CDR3 bases: TGTGCCAGCAGCGTAGCTAGTAGCGGGGGGACCCAGTACTTC.

The CDR3 region is CASSLGQGGFGELFF. The DNA of the CDR3 is TGCGCCAGCAGCTTGGGACAGGGTGGATTCGGGGAGCTGTTTTTT. The chain carries TRBV5-1 and TRBJ2-2; TRBD1 matches at 7 bases. The length of the CDR3 is 15 residues. The ends lost 0 bases at V and 7 bases at J; junction bases unmatched: 6. Germline loops: CDR1 SGHRS, CDR2 YFSETQ.